The 5 T cell receptor beta chains below come from one sample, sequenced in a study of blood T cells in healthy people across ages. PCR was performed a second time for roughly 6 to 12 cycles using a sample-barcoded 5' primer and a J-beta primer mix. TCRdb reprocessed the 5' RACE reads via MiXCR and lists one record per CDR3 protein. This sample has around 2 million distinct CDR3 sequences, with around 42% found just once. Sequenced: blood. Source of these receptors: a human donor in good health.

This clonotype showed up just a few times. The chain joins TRBV4-2 to TRBJ2-3, with TRBD1 matching 7 bases. The CDR3 has 18 amino acids. J gave up 2 bases and V 0 bases, and 11 bases lay outside the gene matches. Looked up from germline, CDR1 is LGHNA and CDR2 is YNFKEQ. The CDR3 sequence is CASSQDPWTGLNTDTQYF. CDR3 nucleotide sequence: TGTGCCAGCAGCCAAGACCCGTGGACAGGATTGAACACAGATACGCAGTATTTT.

The V and J genes are TRBV7-9 and TRBJ1-2, with 8 positions matching TRBD1. Germline CDR1 SEHNR, CDR2 FQNEAQ (reference sequence). The CDR3 runs 17 residues. The junction had 10 bases not matched to a gene; V was cut back by 4 bases and J by 0 bases. This CDR3 is CASSSSDRALANYGYTF. The CDR3, as DNA: TGTGCCAGCAGCTCTTCGGACAGGGCTTTGGCTAACTATGGCTACACCTTC. The whole variable domain, remainder taken from reference TRBV7-9 and TRBJ1-2, is DTGVSQNPRHKITKRGQNVTFRCDPISEHNRLYWYRQTLGQGPEFLTYFQNEAQLEKSRLLSDRFSAERPKGSFSTLEIQRTEQGDSAMYLCASSSSDRALANYGYTFGSGTRLTVV.

This clonotype showed up many times. The chain recombines TRBV18 with TRBJ2-5; no clear D gene. Germline V gene sequence: CDR1 KGHSH, CDR2 LQKENI. V was pared by 6 bases and J by 1 base, with 9 bases between. The CDR3 runs 13 residues. The CDR3 DNA reads as TGTGCCAGCTCTCCCGCCGTCCAAGAGACCCAGTACTTC. It specifies CASSPAVQETQYF.

The sample holds a few counts of this clonotype. The chain carries TRBV10-3 and TRBJ1-6; 7 nucleotides match TRBD1. The CDR3 has 14 amino acids. Germline CDR1 and CDR2: ENHRY and SYGVKD. Losses at the gene ends were 11 bases for V and 7 bases for J; bases not matched to a gene: 11. The DNA of the CDR3 is TGTGCCGCCACCCGGGGCAGGGGGAATTCACCCCTCCACTTT. It specifies CAATRGRGNSPLHF.

The V call is TRBV4-1, the J call TRBJ1-5; D unresolved. The germline V gene has CDR1 MGHRA and CDR2 YSYEKL. The V end lost 0 bases, the J end lost 2 bases, and 11 bases lay between the germline ends. CDR3 length equals 16 residues. CDR3 DNA sequence: TGCGCCAGCAGCCAAGACGGAGGGTTTGGCAATCAGCCCCAGCATTTT. Translated: CASSQDGGFGNQPQHF.